This T cell receptor beta chain was recorded in a study of early T cells in non-severe SARS-CoV-2 infection. Study context: Sequenced bulk RNA came from whole blood that was unsorted, and chains were unpaired.

This clonotype was counted a few times. Unique molecular identifiers tagged individual cDNA molecules. MiXCR was run by TCRdb on the 5' RACE reads, yielding one entry per CDR3 protein. In the table there are about 52,000 distinct CDR3 sequences, approximately 6.2% of which are singletons. The sequenced sample consisted of whole blood. The TCR sequence derives from an adult who was a healthcare worker with PCR-confirmed SARS-CoV-2 infection or an uninfected control (not recorded which).

The CDR3 loop is CASSTATNYGYTF. The CDR3 DNA reads as TGTGCCAGCAGTACCGCAACTAACTATGGCTACACCTTC. The chain couples TRBV6-6 to TRBJ1-2; D unclear. Germline CDR1 MNHNY, CDR2 SVGAGI (reference sequence). The CDR3 runs to 13 residues. The V gene lost 5 bases and the J gene lost 0 bases, with 7 bases spanning the gap.